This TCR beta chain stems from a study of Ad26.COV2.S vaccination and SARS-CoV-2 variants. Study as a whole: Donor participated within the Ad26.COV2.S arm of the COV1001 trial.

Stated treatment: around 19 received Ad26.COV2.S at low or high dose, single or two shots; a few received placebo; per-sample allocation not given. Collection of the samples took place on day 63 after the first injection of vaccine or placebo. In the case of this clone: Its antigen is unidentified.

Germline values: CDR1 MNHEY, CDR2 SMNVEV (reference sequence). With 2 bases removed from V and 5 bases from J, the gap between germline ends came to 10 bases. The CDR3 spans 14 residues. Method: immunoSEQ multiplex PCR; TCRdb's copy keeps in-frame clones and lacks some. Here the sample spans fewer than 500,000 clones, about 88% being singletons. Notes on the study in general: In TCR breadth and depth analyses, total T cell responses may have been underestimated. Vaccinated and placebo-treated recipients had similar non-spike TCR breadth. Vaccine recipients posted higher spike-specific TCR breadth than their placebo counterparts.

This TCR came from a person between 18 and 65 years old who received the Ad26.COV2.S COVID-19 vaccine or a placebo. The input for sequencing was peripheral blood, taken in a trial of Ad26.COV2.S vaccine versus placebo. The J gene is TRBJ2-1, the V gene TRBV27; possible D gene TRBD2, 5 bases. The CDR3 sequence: CASSLAGQNNEQFF. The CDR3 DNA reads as TGTGCCAGCAGTTTAGCGGGCCAGAACAATGAGCAGTTCTTC.